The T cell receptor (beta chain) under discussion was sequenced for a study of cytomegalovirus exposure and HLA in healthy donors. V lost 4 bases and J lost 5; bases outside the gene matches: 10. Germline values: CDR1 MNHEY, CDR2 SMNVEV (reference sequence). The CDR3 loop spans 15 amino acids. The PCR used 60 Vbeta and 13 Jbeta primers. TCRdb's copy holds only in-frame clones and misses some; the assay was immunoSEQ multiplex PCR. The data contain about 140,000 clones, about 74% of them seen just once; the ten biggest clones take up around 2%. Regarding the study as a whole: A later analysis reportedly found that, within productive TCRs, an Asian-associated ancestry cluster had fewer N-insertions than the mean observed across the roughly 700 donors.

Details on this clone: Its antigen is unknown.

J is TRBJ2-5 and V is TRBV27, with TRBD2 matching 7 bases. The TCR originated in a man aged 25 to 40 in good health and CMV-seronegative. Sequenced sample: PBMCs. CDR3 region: CASSSPRTSPETQYF. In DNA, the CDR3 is TGTGCCAGCAGTTCCCCCAGGACTAGTCCCGAGACCCAGTACTTC.